The 17 T cell receptor beta chains listed next were all sequenced from one sample in a study of blood T cell repertoires in COVID-19. The protocol was immunoSEQ multiplex PCR, while the TCRdb copy is restricted to in-frame clones and leaves out a portion. The repertoire includes roughly 400,000 clones, 80% to 90% of them detected once, and 0.95% to 1.3% sits in the top ten. The specimen sequenced was PBMCs or T cells enriched from blood (not recorded which). Every receptor here comes from a young man who had recovered from COVID-19.

This clone was observed a few times. V usage is TRBV7-9 and J usage is TRBJ1-2; D is undetermined. Germline V gene sequence: CDR1 SEHNR, CDR2 FQNEAQ (reference sequence). Between the trimmed V and J ends, which lost 5 bases and 1 base, there was a span of 8 bases. The CDR3 is made up of 13 amino acids. The CDR3 region has the DNA TGTGCCAGCAGCCCGGAGTATAACTATGGCTACACCTTC. Its translation: CASSPEYNYGYTF.

The chain recombines TRBV2 with TRBJ2-3; D is perhaps TRBD2 (5 bases). The CDR3 length is 14 residues. Germline V CDR1 and CDR2: SNHLY, FYNNEI. The V and J ends lost 7 bases and 0 bases respectively, with 11 bases between them. The chain's CDR3 is CASNREFSTDTQYF. CDR3 coding DNA: TGTGCCAGCAATAGGGAGTTTAGCACAGATACGCAGTATTTT.

The chain couples TRBV4-1 to TRBJ2-7, with 11 bases matching TRBD1. The CDR3 runs 15 residues. Germline loops: CDR1 MGHRA, CDR2 YSYEKL. The V segment lost 6 bases and the J segment 7 bases; nucleotides outside the gene matches: 11. CDR3 residues: CASSPSGTGGGEQYF. CDR3 DNA sequence: TGCGCCAGCAGTCCTTCTGGGACAGGGGGTGGGGAGCAGTACTTC.

The chain uses TRBV28 and TRBJ2-2; tentative D call: TRBD2 (5 bases). V gave up 5 bases and J gave up 0 bases, with 13 bases separating them. The CDR3 is made up of 16 amino acids. CDR1 is MDHEN and CDR2 is SYDVKM in the germline V gene. CDR3 nucleotides: TGTGCCAGCAGTCCCCTCGGGGTTGCGAACACCGGGGAGCTGTTTTTT. Translating it yields CASSPLGVANTGELFF.

The CDR3 reads CSVGAGANEKLFF. CDR3 nucleotides: TGCAGCGTTGGGGCAGGTGCTAATGAAAAACTGTTTTTT. The chain has TRBV29-1 and TRBJ1-4; D is unclear. Germline V gene data show CDR1 as SQVTM and CDR2 as ANQGSEA. CDR3 size: 13 residues. The V and J ends lost 4 bases and 3 bases respectively, with 9 bases between them.

In its sample, this clone was seen a few times. CDR3 protein: CASSIGTGDYNEQFF. CDR3 DNA sequence: TGTGCCAGCAGCATAGGGACAGGAGATTACAATGAGCAGTTCTTC. This chain links TRBV6-4 with TRBJ2-1; TRBD1 matches 8 bases. The germline CDR1 and CDR2 sequences are MRHNA and SNTAGT. V trimming: 6 bases; J trimming: 4 bases; junction bases outside the gene matches: 8. The CDR3 sequence is 15 residues long.

This clone has only one observation. The chain carries TRBV18 and TRBJ1-4; TRBD1 might be the D (5 bases). V was pared by 6 bases and J by 5 bases, with 10 bases between. Germline V gene sequence: CDR1 KGHSH, CDR2 LQKENI. The length of the CDR3 is 13 residues. CDR3 sequence: CASSYDRNEKLFF. The DNA for the CDR3 is TGTGCCAGCTCCTACGACAGAAATGAAAAACTGTTTTTT.

The V and J genes are TRBV5-1 and TRBJ1-3; TRBD1 agrees at 7 bases. There are 16 residues in the CDR3. The V gene end was trimmed by 4 bases and the J gene end by 0 bases; junction bases not matched to a gene: 7. CDR1 is SGHRS and CDR2 is YFSETQ in the germline V gene. The CDR3 reads CASSPGQLYSGNTIYF. CDR3 in DNA: TGCGCCAGCAGCCCGGGACAGCTCTACTCTGGAAACACCATATATTTT.

The chain is built from TRBV4-2 and TRBJ1-1, with 8 bases that match TRBD1. This CDR3 has 16 amino acids. Trimming took 4 bases from V and 0 from J; bases not matched to a gene: 7. Germline loops: CDR1 LGHNA, CDR2 YNFKEQ. The CDR3 bases are TGTGCCAGCAGCCTCTCCCGGACAGGGATGAACACTGAAGCTTTCTTT. Encoded protein: CASSLSRTGMNTEAFF.

The chain employs TRBV27 and TRBJ2-6, with TRBD2 as a possible D gene (6 bases). Germline V gene data show CDR1 as MNHEY and CDR2 as SMNVEV (reference sequence). The V end was cut by 3 bases, the J end by 7 bases, with 16 bases between. This CDR3 spans 16 amino acids. This chain's CDR3 is CASSFGGTSGANVLTF. CDR3 nucleotide sequence: TGTGCCAGCAGTTTTGGGGGGACCTCAGGAGCCAACGTCCTGACTTTC.

The CDR3 coding sequence is TGTGCCAGTAGTGCCGGGACAGGAGTCTACGAGCAGTACTTC. Translating it yields CASSAGTGVYEQYF. V usage is TRBV19 and J usage is TRBJ2-7, with 8 bases fitting TRBD1. Germline V gene data show CDR1 as LNHDA and CDR2 as SQIVND (reference sequence). V shed 5 bases and J 3 bases; nucleotides not matched to a gene: 6. CDR3 length: 14 amino acids.

The chain carries TRBV6-5 and TRBJ1-6; D not resolved. The V gene's germline CDR1 is MNHEY and CDR2 SVGAGI. This CDR3 has 11 amino acids. With 8 bases removed from V and 10 bases from J, the gap between germline ends came to 9 bases. CDR3 sequence: CASGSVSPLHF. The CDR3 DNA is TGTGCCAGCGGCTCTGTATCACCCCTCCACTTT.

V is TRBV5-1 and J is TRBJ1-3, with 9 bases matching TRBD1. Trimming removed 3 bases from V and 1 base from J; junction bases left unmatched: 2. CDR3 length: 15 residues. Germline CDR1 SGHRS, CDR2 YFSETQ. The CDR3 reads CASSWGQGSGNTIYF. As DNA, the CDR3 is TGCGCCAGCAGCTGGGGACAGGGTTCTGGAAACACCATATATTTT.

The V gene is TRBV3-1 (or the pseudogene TRBV3-2), the J gene TRBJ2-1, with TRBD2 matching over 12 bases. This CDR3 has 15 residues. Germline CDR1 is LGHDT and CDR2 is YNNKEL (reference sequence). With 3 bases clipped from V and 8 bases from J, the junction kept 5 bases outside the gene matches. The CDR3 DNA reads as TGTGCCAGCAGCCACCTAGCGGGAGGGCCACATGAGCAGTTCTTC. Translated, it gives CASSHLAGGPHEQFF.

The J gene is TRBJ2-1, the V gene TRBV27; TRBD2 aligns across 15 bases. The germline V gene encodes CDR1 MNHEY and CDR2 SMNVEV (reference sequence). The V and J ends lost 6 bases and 10 bases, in that order; junction bases with no gene match: 22. The CDR3 spans 20 residues. The CDR3 spells CASSEPITGTSGRRGGEQFF. The CDR3 DNA sequence: TGTGCCAGCAGCGAGCCGATTACCGGGACTAGCGGGAGGAGGGGTGGGGAGCAGTTCTTC.

The V and J genes are TRBV25-1 and TRBJ1-4; 9 positions agree with TRBD1. V lost 3 bases to trimming and J lost 5 bases; unmatched junction nucleotides: 4. Germline CDR1 reads MGHDK; CDR2 reads SYGVNS. There are 15 residues in the CDR3. The CDR3 DNA follows: TGTGCCAGCAGTGATCCCGGGACAGGGAATGAAAAACTGTTTTTT. Residues: CASSDPGTGNEKLFF.

This clone turned up a few times. This chain joins TRBV5-4 and TRBJ2-1; D is uncertain. Trimming took off 1 base at V and 4 bases at J, with 6 bases between the two ends. Germline V gives CDR1 SGHNT, CDR2 YYREEE (reference sequence). The CDR3 covers 13 residues. The CDR3 sequence: CASSLKTYNEQFF. For the CDR3, the DNA is TGTGCCAGCAGCTTGAAGACTTACAATGAGCAGTTCTTC.